What follows are 13 T cell receptor beta chains derived from one specimen sequenced in a study of blood T cell repertoires in COVID-19. The assay was immunoSEQ multiplex PCR, and TCRdb's table has in-frame clones only and misses some. The sample lists about 470,000 clones; roughly 87% were seen once. Sequenced material: PBMCs or T cells enriched from blood (not recorded which). These receptors were collected from a young woman who had recovered from COVID-19.

The V and J genes are TRBV10-3 and TRBJ2-7; 11 bases are shared with TRBD1. The trim removed 8 bases at V and 5 bases at J, leaving 5 bases unmatched. Germline CDR1 ENHRY, CDR2 SYGVKD. This CDR3 is 13 amino acids long. The CDR3 sequence: CAIGGDRGDEQYF. CDR3 coding DNA: TGTGCCATCGGCGGGGACAGGGGGGACGAGCAGTACTTC.

The chain uses TRBV6-5 and TRBJ1-5; D may be TRBD1 (5 bases). Trimming took 8 bases from V and 0 from J, leaving 14 bases between them. The CDR3 sequence is 15 residues long. The V gene's germline CDR1 is MNHEY and CDR2 SVGAGI. The CDR3 DNA reads as TGTGCCAGCGGGGGGGACGGATATAGCAATCAGCCCCAGCATTTT. Translating it yields CASGGDGYSNQPQHF.

The table lists this clone with a few counts. The V and J genes are TRBV29-1 and TRBJ2-7, with D tentatively TRBD2 (6 bases). CDR3 length: 12 residues. Germline CDR1 SQVTM, CDR2 ANQGSEA. Trimming pared 4 bases from V and 7 bases from J, leaving 14 bases between. The CDR3: CSVGDPGGEQYF. CDR3 coding DNA: TGCAGCGTTGGGGACCCCGGAGGGGAGCAGTACTTC.

The chain has TRBV2 and TRBJ2-7; D is unresolved. The CDR3 has 12 residues. The V gene lost 1 base and the J gene lost 7 bases, with 8 bases spanning the gap. Germline V gives CDR1 SNHLY, CDR2 FYNNEI. CDR3 protein: CASSEVANEQYF. CDR3 nucleotides: TGTGCCAGCAGTGAAGTTGCGAATGAGCAGTACTTC.

This chain links TRBV5-1 with TRBJ1-4; the D is unclear. V shed 4 bases and J shed 5 bases, with 12 bases lying between them. The CDR3 is 14 residues long. Germline V gene lookup returns CDR1 SGHRS and CDR2 YFSETQ. DNA of the CDR3: TGCGCCAGCAGCCTGAACAGTGAAAATGAAAAACTGTTTTTT. It yields the protein CASSLNSENEKLFF.

The rearrangement joins TRBV19 to TRBJ2-5; 10 bases fit TRBD2. Germline CDR1 reads LNHDA; CDR2 reads SQIVND (reference sequence). This CDR3 region has 12 residues. Unmatched junction bases numbered 1, after V lost 7 bases and J lost 5 bases. This CDR3 is CASKTSGETQYF. The CDR3 nucleotides read TGTGCCAGTAAGACTAGCGGGGAGACCCAGTACTTC.

The chain is built from TRBV7-8 and TRBJ1-5, with 9 bases lining up with TRBD1. CDR1 is SGHVS, CDR2 FQNEAQ, per germline. The CDR3 covers 14 residues. The V segment lost 4 bases and the J segment 9 bases; nucleotides outside the gene matches: 7. The CDR3 loop reads CASSSGQGKRPQHF. CDR3 in DNA: TGTGCCAGCAGCTCGGGACAGGGAAAGAGGCCCCAGCATTTT.

This chain connects TRBV5-6 to TRBJ1-2; 9 bases are shared with TRBD1. V dropped 4 bases and J dropped 7; count of bases not matched to a gene: 14. Germline V lookup: CDR1 SGHDT, CDR2 YYEEEE. The CDR3 consists of 16 residues. DNA of the CDR3: TGTGCCAGCAGCCCCGGGACAGGGATGTTCCTGGTTGGCTACACCTTC. Its protein is CASSPGTGMFLVGYTF.

The rearrangement links TRBV10-3 to TRBJ2-3, with 15 bases matching TRBD2. J was trimmed by 4 bases and V by 6 bases; bases with no gene match: 5. CDR1 ENHRY and CDR2 SYGVKD come from the germline V gene. The CDR3 is 16 residues long. The CDR3 sequence is CAIRRTSGGDADTQYF. In nucleotides, the CDR3 is TGTGCCATCAGACGGACTAGCGGGGGGGACGCAGATACGCAGTATTTT.

The genes are TRBV2 and TRBJ1-1; 11 bases are a match to TRBD1. The CDR3 covers 16 residues. Trimming at V came to 7 bases and at J to 0 bases, leaving 7 bases not matched to a gene. Per the germline V gene, CDR1 is SNHLY and CDR2 is FYNNEI. The CDR3: CASIPGQGEVNTEAFF. CDR3 coding DNA: TGTGCCAGCATTCCGGGACAGGGGGAAGTGAACACTGAAGCTTTCTTT.

This clone has only one observation. The chain carries TRBV6-6 and TRBJ1-4; D may be TRBD1 (5 bases). This CDR3 is built from 16 residues. Between the trimmed V and J ends, which lost 2 bases and 3 bases, there was a span of 13 bases. The germline gives CDR1 MNHNY, CDR2 SVGAGI (reference sequence). The CDR3 nucleotides are TGTGCCAGCAGTTACACTACACAGGTTGCTAATGAAAAACTGTTTTTT. Translation: CASSYTTQVANEKLFF.

The chain has TRBV30 and TRBJ1-2; tentative D call: TRBD1 (6 bases). CDR3 length: 15 residues. Germline CDR1 and CDR2: GTSNPN and SVGIG (reference sequence). V lost 1 base to trimming and J lost 5 bases, with 17 bases between them. CDR3 residues: CAWSALQGRRYGYTF. The CDR3 DNA reads TGTGCCTGGAGTGCCCTACAGGGCAGGAGATATGGCTACACCTTC.

This chain links TRBV11-1 with TRBJ2-5, with 7 bases fitting TRBD1. The CDR3 extends over 16 amino acids. CDR1 is SGHAT, CDR2 FQDESV, per germline (reference sequence). V trimming: 4 bases; J trimming: 8 bases; junction bases outside the gene matches: 16. The CDR3 region has the DNA TGTGCCAGCAGCTCTACCGGGACAGCCTGGGGCGAAACCCAGTACTTC. Translation gives CASSSTGTAWGETQYF.